The present TCR beta chain was sequenced within a study of cytomegalovirus exposure and HLA in healthy donors. The PCR was carried out with 60 Vbeta primers and 13 Jbeta primers. Data came from immunoSEQ multiplex PCR; TCRdb stores just in-frame clones and leaves some out. This sample carries 200,000 to 250,000 clones, around 75% of them seen once, and the ten largest clones take 1.8%. Study results and caveats: A likely sequencing artifact accounted for one observed cluster of highly shared sequence variants. Later on, a genetic analysis was performed. It linked a missense variant in DCLRE1C with V- and J-gene trimming of TCR beta. Reports showed the classifier diagnosing cytomegalovirus status with high specificity and sensitivity.

Trimming left V 7 bases short and J 0 bases short, with 12 bases between. The CDR3 has 14 residues. Germline V lookup: CDR1 SGHRS, CDR2 YFSETQ. Concerning this clone: Its specificity is not known.

The chain couples TRBV5-1 to TRBJ2-3, with D maybe TRBD1 (6 bases). The material sequenced was PBMCs. The origin of this receptor is a woman in her twenties or thirties in good health and CMV-seronegative. DNA of the CDR3: TGCGCCAGCCGGGACACCACTAGCACAGATACGCAGTATTTT. The encoded protein is CASRDTTSTDTQYF.